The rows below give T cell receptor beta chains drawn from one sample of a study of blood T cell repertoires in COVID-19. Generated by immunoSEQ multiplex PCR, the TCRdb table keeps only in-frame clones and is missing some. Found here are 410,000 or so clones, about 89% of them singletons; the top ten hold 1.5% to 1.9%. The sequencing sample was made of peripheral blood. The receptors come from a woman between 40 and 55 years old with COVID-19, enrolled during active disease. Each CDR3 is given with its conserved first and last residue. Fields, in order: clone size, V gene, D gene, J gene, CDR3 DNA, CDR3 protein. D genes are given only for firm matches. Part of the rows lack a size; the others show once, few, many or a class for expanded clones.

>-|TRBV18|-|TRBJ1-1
TGTGCCAGCTCACCAGGCCTGCAGAACACTGAAGCTTTCTTT
CASSPGLQNTEAFF
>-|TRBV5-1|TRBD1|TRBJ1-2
TGCGCCAGCAGCCCAAAGGGACAGCAATCCCATGACTATGGCTACACCTTC
CASSPKGQQSHDYGYTF
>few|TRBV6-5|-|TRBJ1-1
TGTGCCAGCAGTTACTCTCGGAACACTGAAGCTTTCTTT
CASSYSRNTEAFF
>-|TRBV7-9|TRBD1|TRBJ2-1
TGTGCCAGCAGCTCCCCCATCGAGGCGGACAGGGAGTTCTTC
CASSSPIEADREFF
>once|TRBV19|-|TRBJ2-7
TGTGCCAGCTCAGCGACAGAGTTGCACTACGAGCAGTACTTC
CASSATELHYEQYF
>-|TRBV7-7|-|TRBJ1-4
TGTGCTAGCAGCCCTAGGCCCGGGTTAAATGAAAAACTGTTTTTT
CASSPRPGLNEKLFF
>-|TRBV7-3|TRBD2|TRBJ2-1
TGTGCCAGCAGCCCCGGGACTAGACGATCGGGCGAGCAGTTCTTC
CASSPGTRRSGEQFF
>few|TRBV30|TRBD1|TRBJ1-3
TGTGCCGGGACAGACTCTGGAAACACCATATATTTT
CAGTDSGNTIYF
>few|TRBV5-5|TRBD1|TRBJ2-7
TGTGCCAGCAGCTTGCAGGACAGGGCGTACGAGCAGTACTTC
CASSLQDRAYEQYF
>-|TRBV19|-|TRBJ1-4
TGTGCCAGTAGTATAGACCCAGGGGTCGAAAAACTGTTTTTT
CASSIDPGVEKLFF
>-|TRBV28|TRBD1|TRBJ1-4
TGTGCCAGCAGCCTGGGACAGGTTGAAAAACTGTTTTTT
CASSLGQVEKLFF
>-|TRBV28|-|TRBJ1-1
TGTGCCAGCAGTCGCCTGCCCCCCCCGGCTGAAGCTTTCTTT
CASSRLPPPAEAFF
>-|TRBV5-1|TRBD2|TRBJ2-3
TGCGCCAGCAGCTTACTCGGGACTAGCGGGAGGGTGGGCACAGATACGCAGTATTTT
CASSLLGTSGRVGTDTQYF
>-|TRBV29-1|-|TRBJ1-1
TGCAGCGTTGATAGGGGTTGGACTGAAGCTTTCTTT
CSVDRGWTEAFF
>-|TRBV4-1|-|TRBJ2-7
TGCGCCAGCAGCCAAGCTCTCGCCAGCTCCTACGAGCAGTACTTC
CASSQALASSYEQYF
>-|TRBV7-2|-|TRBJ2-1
TGTGCCAGCAGCTCCACAAACGGGTACAATGAGCAGTTCTTC
CASSSTNGYNEQFF
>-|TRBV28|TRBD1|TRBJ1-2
TGTGCCAGCAGCCAGGGGGCTGACAGAACCTATGGCTACACCTTC
CASSQGADRTYGYTF
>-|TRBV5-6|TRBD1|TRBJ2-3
TGTGCCAGCAGCTCCCCCCAGGGGGCATACGATACGCAGTATTTT
CASSSPQGAYDTQYF